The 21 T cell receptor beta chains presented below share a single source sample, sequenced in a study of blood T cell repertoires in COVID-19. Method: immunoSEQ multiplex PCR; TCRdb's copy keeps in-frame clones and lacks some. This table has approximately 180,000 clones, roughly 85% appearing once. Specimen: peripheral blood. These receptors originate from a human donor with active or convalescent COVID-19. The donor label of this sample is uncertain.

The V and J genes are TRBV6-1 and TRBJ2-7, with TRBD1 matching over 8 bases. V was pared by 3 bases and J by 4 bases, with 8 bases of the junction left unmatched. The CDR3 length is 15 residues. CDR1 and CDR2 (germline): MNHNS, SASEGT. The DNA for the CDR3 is TGTGCCAGCAGTGACCGGACAGGGAGCCCTTACGAGCAGTACTTC. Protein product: CASSDRTGSPYEQYF.

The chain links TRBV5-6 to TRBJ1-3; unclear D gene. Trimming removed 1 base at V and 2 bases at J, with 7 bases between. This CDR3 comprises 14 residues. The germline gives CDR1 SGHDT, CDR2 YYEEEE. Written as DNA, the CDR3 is TGTGCCAGCAGCTTGTATAAAACTGGAAACACCATATATTTT. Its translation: CASSLYKTGNTIYF.

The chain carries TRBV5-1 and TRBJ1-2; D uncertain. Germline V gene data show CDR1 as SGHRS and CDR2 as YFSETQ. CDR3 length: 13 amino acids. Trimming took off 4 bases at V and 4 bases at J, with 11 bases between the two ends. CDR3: CASSSSGSYGYTF. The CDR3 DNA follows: TGCGCCAGCAGCAGCTCGGGGAGCTATGGCTACACCTTC.

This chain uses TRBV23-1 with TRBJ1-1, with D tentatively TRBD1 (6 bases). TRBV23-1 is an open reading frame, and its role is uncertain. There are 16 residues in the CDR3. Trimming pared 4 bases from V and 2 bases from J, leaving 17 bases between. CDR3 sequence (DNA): TGCGCCAGCAGTCCCAATTTGCGGACAGCCAACACTGAAGCTTTCTTT. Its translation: CASSPNLRTANTEAFF.

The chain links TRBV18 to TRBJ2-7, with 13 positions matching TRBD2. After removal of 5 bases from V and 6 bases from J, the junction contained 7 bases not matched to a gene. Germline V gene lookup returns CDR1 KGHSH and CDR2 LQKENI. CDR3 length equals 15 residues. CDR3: CASSATSGRAFEQYF. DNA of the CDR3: TGTGCCAGCTCAGCAACTAGCGGGAGGGCCTTCGAGCAGTACTTC. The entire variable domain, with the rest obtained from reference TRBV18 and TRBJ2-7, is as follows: NAGVMQNPRHLVRRRGQEARLRCSPMKGHSHVYWYRQLPEEGLKFMVYLQKENIIDESGMPKERFSAEFPKEGPSILRIQQVVRGDSAAYFCASSATSGRAFEQYFGPGTRLTVT.

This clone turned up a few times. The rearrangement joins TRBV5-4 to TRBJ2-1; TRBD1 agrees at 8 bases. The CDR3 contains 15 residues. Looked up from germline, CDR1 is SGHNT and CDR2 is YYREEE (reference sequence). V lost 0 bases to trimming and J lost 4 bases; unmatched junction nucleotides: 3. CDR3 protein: CASSLETGAYNEQFF. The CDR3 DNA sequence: TGTGCCAGCAGCTTGGAGACAGGGGCTTACAATGAGCAGTTCTTC.

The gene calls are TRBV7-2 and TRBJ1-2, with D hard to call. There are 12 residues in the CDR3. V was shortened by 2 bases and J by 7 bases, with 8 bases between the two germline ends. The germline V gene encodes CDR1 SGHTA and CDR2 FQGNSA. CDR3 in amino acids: CASSLTPVGYTF. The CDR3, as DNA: TGTGCCAGCAGCTTAACCCCGGTTGGCTACACCTTC.

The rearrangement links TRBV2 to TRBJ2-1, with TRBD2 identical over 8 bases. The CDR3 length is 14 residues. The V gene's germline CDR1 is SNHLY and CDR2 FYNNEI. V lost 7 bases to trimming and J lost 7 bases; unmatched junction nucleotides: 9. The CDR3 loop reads CASNGGRRTNEQFF. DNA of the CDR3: TGTGCCAGCAATGGCGGGAGGAGGACGAATGAGCAGTTCTTC.

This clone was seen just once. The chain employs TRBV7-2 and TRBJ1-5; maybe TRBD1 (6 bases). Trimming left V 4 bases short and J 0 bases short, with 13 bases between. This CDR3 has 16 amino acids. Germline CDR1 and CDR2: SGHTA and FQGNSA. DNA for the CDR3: TGTGCCAGCAGCTCTAGTGGGGGCTATAGCAATCAGCCCCAGCATTTT. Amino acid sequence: CASSSSGGYSNQPQHF.

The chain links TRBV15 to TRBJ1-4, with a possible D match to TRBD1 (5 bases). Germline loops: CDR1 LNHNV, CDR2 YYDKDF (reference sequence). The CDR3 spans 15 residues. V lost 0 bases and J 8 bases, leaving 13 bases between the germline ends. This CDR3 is CATSRDQLKGEKLFF. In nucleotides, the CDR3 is TGTGCCACCAGCAGAGATCAATTAAAGGGGGAAAAACTGTTTTTT.

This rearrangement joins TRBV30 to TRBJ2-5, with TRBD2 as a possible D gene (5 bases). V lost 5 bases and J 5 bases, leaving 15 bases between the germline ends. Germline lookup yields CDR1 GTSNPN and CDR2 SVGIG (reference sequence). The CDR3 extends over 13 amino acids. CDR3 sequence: CAWESGVSETQYF. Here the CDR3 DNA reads TGTGCCTGGGAGAGCGGCGTCTCGGAGACCCAGTACTTC.

The CDR3 nucleotides read TGTGCCAGTACCCGGACAGGGCTGAACACCGGGGAGCTGTTTTTT. It yields the protein CASTRTGLNTGELFF. The chain employs TRBV28 and TRBJ2-2, with 8 bases matching TRBD1. The germline V gene encodes CDR1 MDHEN and CDR2 SYDVKM. The CDR3 has 15 amino acids. J gave up 1 base and V 9 bases, and 7 bases lay outside the gene matches.

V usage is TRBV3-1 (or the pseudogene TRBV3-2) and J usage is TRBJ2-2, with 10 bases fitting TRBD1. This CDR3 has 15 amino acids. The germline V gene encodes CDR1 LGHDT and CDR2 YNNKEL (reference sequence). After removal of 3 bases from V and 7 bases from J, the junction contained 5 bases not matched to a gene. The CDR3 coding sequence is TGTGCCAGCAGCCAGCGACAGGGGGCGAGCGGGGAGCTGTTTTTT. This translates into CASSQRQGASGELFF.

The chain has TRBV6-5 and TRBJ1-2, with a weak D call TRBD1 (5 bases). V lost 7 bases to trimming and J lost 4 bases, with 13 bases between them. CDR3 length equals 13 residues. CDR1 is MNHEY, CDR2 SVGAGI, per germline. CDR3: CASTEDRSYGYTF. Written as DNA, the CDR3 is TGTGCCAGCACCGAAGACAGATCCTATGGCTACACCTTC.

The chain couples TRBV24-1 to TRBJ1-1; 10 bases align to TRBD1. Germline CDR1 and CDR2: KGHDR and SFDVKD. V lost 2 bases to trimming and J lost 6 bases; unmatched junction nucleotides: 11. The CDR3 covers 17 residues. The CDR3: CATSDSTPGTGVSEAFF. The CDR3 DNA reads TGTGCCACCAGTGATTCAACTCCCGGGACAGGGGTTTCTGAAGCTTTCTTT.

The CDR3 protein is CASSIFQGYEQYF. Here the CDR3 DNA reads TGTGCCAGCAGCATTTTCCAGGGCTACGAGCAGTACTTC. The genes are TRBV7-2 and TRBJ2-7; possibly TRBD1 for D (5 bases). V was trimmed by 5 bases and J by 3 bases, leaving 11 bases between them. CDR1 is SGHTA and CDR2 is FQGNSA in the germline V gene. CDR3 size: 13 residues.

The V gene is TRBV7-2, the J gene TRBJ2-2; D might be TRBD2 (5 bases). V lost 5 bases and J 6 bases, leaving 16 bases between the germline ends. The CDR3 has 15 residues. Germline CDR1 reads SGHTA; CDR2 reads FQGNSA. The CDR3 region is CASSNDYITAGELFF. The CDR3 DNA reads TGTGCCAGCAGCAACGACTATATCACCGCCGGGGAGCTGTTTTTT. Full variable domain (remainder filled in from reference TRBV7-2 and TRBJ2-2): GAGVSQSPSNKVTEKGKDVELRCDPISGHTALYWYRQSLGQGLEFLIYFQGNSAPDKSGLPSDRFSAERTGGSVSTLTIQRTQQEDSAVYLCASSNDYITAGELFFGEGSRLTVL.

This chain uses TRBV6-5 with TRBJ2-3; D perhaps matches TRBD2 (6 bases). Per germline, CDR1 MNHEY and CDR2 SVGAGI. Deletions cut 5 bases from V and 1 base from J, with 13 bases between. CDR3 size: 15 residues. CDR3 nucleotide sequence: TGTGCCAGCAGTCCGCCCTGGGGGGGCACAGATACGCAGTATTTT. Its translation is CASSPPWGGTDTQYF.

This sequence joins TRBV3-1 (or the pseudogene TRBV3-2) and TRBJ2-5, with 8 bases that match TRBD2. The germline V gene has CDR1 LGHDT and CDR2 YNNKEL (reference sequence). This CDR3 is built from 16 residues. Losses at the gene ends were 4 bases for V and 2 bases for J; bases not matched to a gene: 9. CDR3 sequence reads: CASSRNYRGGQETQYF. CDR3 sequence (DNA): TGTGCCAGCAGCCGTAACTATCGGGGGGGACAAGAGACCCAGTACTTC.

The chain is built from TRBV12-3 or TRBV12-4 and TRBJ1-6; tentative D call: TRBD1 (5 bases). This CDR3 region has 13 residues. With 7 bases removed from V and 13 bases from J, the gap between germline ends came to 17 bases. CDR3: CASKTDLGGPLHF. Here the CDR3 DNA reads TGTGCCAGCAAAACAGACCTGGGGGGGCCCCTCCACTTT.

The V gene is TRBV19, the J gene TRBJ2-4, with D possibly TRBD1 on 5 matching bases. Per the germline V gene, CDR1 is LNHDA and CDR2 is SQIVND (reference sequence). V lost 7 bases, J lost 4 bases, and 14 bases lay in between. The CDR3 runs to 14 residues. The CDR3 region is CASTPGREKNIQYF. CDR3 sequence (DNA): TGTGCCAGTACCCCGGGCAGGGAAAAAAACATTCAGTACTTC.